These 16 T cell receptor beta chains were sequenced from one sample in a study of T cell responses to AZD1222 COVID-19 vaccine. Profiled with immunoSEQ multiplex PCR; TCRdb holds only in-frame clones, not every one. The sample contains approximately 100,000 clones, 92% of which appear only once. Specimen: peripheral blood, collected on day 0 of AZD1222 vaccination. The receptors were sampled from an adult in good health.

V is TRBV7-8 and J is TRBJ1-2; 9 bases map to TRBD1. Trimming removed 4 bases from V and 3 bases from J; junction bases left unmatched: 15. This CDR3 has 18 amino acids. Germline V gene data show CDR1 as SGHVS and CDR2 as FQNEAQ. The CDR3 loop reads CASSSYPGQGVEDYGYTF. The CDR3 region has the DNA TGTGCCAGCAGCTCCTACCCGGGACAGGGAGTGGAGGACTATGGCTACACCTTC.

The V call is TRBV7-3, the J call TRBJ2-3; D unresolved. Trimming pared 2 bases from V and 4 bases from J, leaving 13 bases between. The CDR3 contains 15 residues. Per the germline V gene, CDR1 is SGHTA and CDR2 is FQGTGA. The CDR3: CASSLDGREADTQYF. The DNA of the CDR3 is TGTGCCAGCAGCTTAGACGGGCGAGAGGCAGATACGCAGTATTTT.

The chain uses TRBV27 and TRBJ2-5, with D unclear. This CDR3 is 15 amino acids long. The germline V gene encodes CDR1 MNHEY and CDR2 SMNVEV (reference sequence). With 0 bases removed from V and 5 bases from J, the gap between germline ends came to 13 bases. CDR3 sequence reads: CASSLSIGIRETQYF. CDR3 coding DNA: TGTGCCAGCAGTTTATCGATAGGGATCAGGGAGACCCAGTACTTC.

This rearrangement joins TRBV7-2 to TRBJ2-5, with D tentatively TRBD2 (5 bases). The CDR3 is 18 amino acids. V lost 0 bases to trimming and J lost 1 base, with 18 bases between them. Germline-derived CDR1 and CDR2 are SGHTA and FQGNSA. CDR3 nucleotides: TGTGCCAGCAGCTTAGCCCCGGGATTCGCGGAGATCCAAGAGACCCAGTACTTC. Translated, it gives CASSLAPGFAEIQETQYF.

The genes are TRBV28 and TRBJ2-5, with 7 bases matching TRBD1. Germline V gene sequence: CDR1 MDHEN, CDR2 SYDVKM. Germline trimming cut 3 bases from V and 8 bases from J; bases unmatched to any gene: 12. The CDR3 is made up of 15 amino acids. As DNA, the CDR3 is TGTGCCAGCAGTTTGGGGCTAGGGGGCGCGGAAACCCAGTACTTC. It encodes CASSLGLGGAETQYF. The complete variable domain, with remaining parts taken from reference TRBV28 and TRBJ2-5, reads DVKVTQSSRYLVKRTGEKVFLECVQDMDHENMFWYRQDPGLGLRLIYFSYDVKMKEKGDIPEGYSVSREKKERFSLILESASTNQTSMYLCASSLGLGGAETQYFGPGTRLLVL.

The rearrangement links TRBV11-2 to TRBJ2-5; possible D gene TRBD2, 6 bases. Germline CDR1 reads SGHAT; CDR2 reads FQNNGV. Trimming left V 5 bases short and J 2 bases short, with 12 bases between. The CDR3 loop spans 14 amino acids. The CDR3, as DNA: TGTGCCAGCAGCCCGACTAGTCCTCAAGAGACCCAGTACTTC. It is translated as CASSPTSPQETQYF.

V and J are TRBV5-1 and TRBJ1-2; D not certain. Trimming took 3 bases from V and 7 from J, leaving 16 bases between them. Germline CDR1 and CDR2: SGHRS and YFSETQ. The CDR3 consists of 14 residues. DNA of the CDR3: TGCGCCAGCAGCTCGGACGGTCCGGGGAGTGGCTACACCTTC. The encoded protein is CASSSDGPGSGYTF.

The chain joins TRBV5-6 to TRBJ2-3; no firm D call. The V and J ends lost 0 bases and 10 bases respectively, with 12 bases between them. Per germline, CDR1 SGHDT and CDR2 YYEEEE. This CDR3 has 13 amino acids. The DNA for the CDR3 is TGTGCCAGCAGCTTGGCCGGAGCTGATGCGCAGTATTTT. It yields the protein CASSLAGADAQYF. Drawing the rest from reference TRBV5-6 and TRBJ2-3, the complete variable domain is DAGVTQSPTHLIKTRGQQVTLRCSPKSGHDTVSWYQQALGQGPQFIFQYYEEEERQRGNFPDRFSGHQFPNYSSELNVNALLLGDSALYLCASSLAGADAQYFGPGTRLTVL.

V gene TRBV30 combines with J gene TRBJ2-1; 9 nucleotides align to TRBD1. The CDR3 covers 11 residues. Per the germline V gene, CDR1 is GTSNPN and CDR2 is SVGIG (reference sequence). The V gene end was trimmed by 2 bases and the J gene end by 14 bases; junction bases not matched to a gene: 4. The CDR3 reads CAWSFTGGKFF. The CDR3 DNA is TGTGCCTGGAGTTTCACAGGGGGCAAGTTCTTC.

This clone was observed a single time. J is TRBJ1-6 and V is TRBV18, with 8 bases aligning to TRBD1. CDR1 and CDR2 (germline): KGHSH, LQKENI. This CDR3 has 18 residues. V dropped 3 bases and J dropped 6; count of bases not matched to a gene: 13. The CDR3: CASSPRSNQGAFNSPLHF. In nucleotides, the CDR3 is TGTGCCAGCTCACCGCGATCAAATCAGGGGGCCTTTAATTCACCCCTCCACTTT. Complete variable domain (other parts from reference TRBV18 and TRBJ1-6): NAGVMQNPRHLVRRRGQEARLRCSPMKGHSHVYWYRQLPEEGLKFMVYLQKENIIDESGMPKERFSAEFPKEGPSILRIQQVVRGDSAAYFCASSPRSNQGAFNSPLHFGNGTRLTVT.

The chain recombines TRBV2 with TRBJ1-6; 9 positions match TRBD1. V was pared by 7 bases and J by 5 bases, with 6 bases of the junction left unmatched. The germline V gene encodes CDR1 SNHLY and CDR2 FYNNEI. This CDR3 contains 15 residues. The CDR3, as DNA: TGTGCCAGCACCCGGGACAGGGCTAATAATTCACCCCTCCACTTT. Translated: CASTRDRANNSPLHF.

The V and J genes are TRBV4-1 and TRBJ2-5; possible D gene TRBD2, 5 bases. The germline V and J ends were trimmed by 1 base and 5 bases, with 14 bases remaining between them. Germline V lookup: CDR1 MGHRA, CDR2 YSYEKL. The CDR3 is 15 amino acids. The CDR3 DNA is TGCGCCAGCAGCCAAGGCGGTAGCGCTGTTGAGACCCAGTACTTC. It codes for CASSQGGSAVETQYF.

The rearrangement uses TRBV18 and TRBJ1-1; D unclear. V shed 3 bases and J shed 11 bases, with 13 bases lying between them. This CDR3 has 12 amino acids. CDR1 is KGHSH, CDR2 LQKENI, per germline. For the CDR3, the DNA is TGTGCCAGCTCACCGTCCACTAGGGCCGCTTTCTTT. This codes for CASSPSTRAAFF.

The rearrangement joins TRBV9 to TRBJ1-4, with D unclear. The CDR3 runs to 15 residues. Germline V CDR1 and CDR2: SGDLS, YYNGEE. V lost 4 bases to trimming and J lost 3 bases, with 13 bases between them. CDR3 nucleotide sequence: TGTGCCAGCAGCCTGAGGTCCGCGGCTAATGAAAAACTGTTTTTT. Translation: CASSLRSAANEKLFF.

The chain has TRBV7-2 and TRBJ2-2; D is ambiguous. Germline V CDR1 and CDR2: SGHTA, FQGNSA. This CDR3 is built from 17 residues. V was pared by 1 base and J by 0 bases, with 12 bases between. The CDR3 here is CASSLDGGSANTGELFF. CDR3 sequence (DNA): TGTGCCAGCAGCTTAGATGGTGGCAGCGCGAACACCGGGGAGCTGTTTTTT.

This clone was picked up a small number of times. This chain joins TRBV4-2 and TRBJ1-2, with D hard to call. Trimming cost V 0 bases and J 4 bases, with 12 bases left between them. Germline assignment: CDR1 LGHNA and CDR2 YNFKEQ. The CDR3 length is 15 residues. DNA for the CDR3: TGTGCCAGCAGCCAAGAGTACCGCCGGTCCTATGGCTACACCTTC. Its translation: CASSQEYRRSYGYTF.